The 15 T cell receptor beta chains reported below all come from one sample, sequenced in a study of shared clonotypes between healthy human individuals. Generated by immunoSEQ multiplex PCR, the TCRdb table keeps only in-frame clones and is missing some. This table holds some 1.4 million clones, around 95% found once. Sequencing was carried out using naive CD4+ T cells sorted from blood. The subset: CD45RA+ positively selected. These receptors all come from a man under 40 in good health.

The chain couples TRBV18 to TRBJ2-7; 9 positions agree with TRBD2. Germline loops: CDR1 KGHSH, CDR2 LQKENI. The CDR3 spans 15 residues. V was pared by 8 bases and J by 2 bases, with 10 bases of the junction left unmatched. The CDR3 coding sequence is TGTGCCAGCGCAGCACCGGGACTAGCCGCCTACGAGCAGTACTTC. Its translation: CASAAPGLAAYEQYF.

V gene TRBV6-5 combines with J gene TRBJ2-1; 8 bases fit TRBD1. This CDR3 spans 14 amino acids. CDR1 is MNHEY, CDR2 SVGAGI, per germline. With V trimmed by 7 bases and J by 7 bases, 9 bases remained unmatched. The chain's CDR3 is CASNYRGIGNEQFF. For the CDR3, the DNA is TGTGCCAGCAACTACAGGGGGATTGGGAATGAGCAGTTCTTC.

This clone has only a few counts. The V call is TRBV19, the J call TRBJ2-4; no firm D call. CDR3 length equals 12 residues. Germline CDR1 reads LNHDA; CDR2 reads SQIVND (reference sequence). V was pared by 2 bases and J by 5 bases, with 4 bases between. The CDR3 DNA reads TGTGCCAGTAGTATAACGCAAAACATTCAGTACTTC. Translation: CASSITQNIQYF.

The chain combines TRBV14 with TRBJ2-3; TRBD2 matches at 8 bases. This CDR3 has 17 amino acids. Trimming removed 4 bases from V and 4 bases from J; junction bases left unmatched: 13. Germline V gene data show CDR1 as SGHDN and CDR2 as FVKESK. CDR3 nucleotide sequence: TGTGCCAGCAGCCCCTCTACAGCGGGAGCTTCCGCAGATACGCAGTATTTT. The encoded protein is CASSPSTAGASADTQYF. The full variable domain, rest sourced from reference TRBV14 and TRBJ2-3, is EAGVTQFPSHSVIEKGQTVTLRCDPISGHDNLYWYRRVMGKEIKFLLHFVKESKQDESGMPNNRFLAERTGGTYSTLKVQPAELEDSGVYFCASSPSTAGASADTQYFGPGTRLTVL.

The gene calls are TRBV6-1 and TRBJ1-5; 9 bases line up with TRBD1. The CDR3 is 16 amino acids. Losses at the gene ends were 1 base for V and 7 bases for J; bases not matched to a gene: 8. Germline V CDR1 and CDR2: MNHNS, SASEGT. The CDR3 loop is CASSEGFDRGRQPQHF. CDR3 nucleotides: TGTGCCAGCAGTGAAGGCTTCGACAGGGGGAGACAGCCCCAGCATTTT.

This chain connects TRBV15 to TRBJ2-7, with D maybe TRBD2 (5 bases). The germline V gene encodes CDR1 LNHNV and CDR2 YYDKDF (reference sequence). Trimming took 0 bases from V and 4 from J, leaving 10 bases between them. The CDR3 length is 14 residues. CDR3 nucleotides: TGTGCCACCAGCAGAGATAGCCGCGGGTACGAGCAGTACTTC. Its protein product is CATSRDSRGYEQYF.

The chain employs TRBV2 and TRBJ2-5; TRBD2 aligns across 7 bases. The CDR3 runs 13 residues. Losses at the gene ends were 6 bases for V and 5 bases for J; bases not matched to a gene: 6. Germline-derived CDR1 and CDR2 are SNHLY and FYNNEI. The CDR3 bases are TGTGCCAGCAGAGCGGGATGGGGGGAGACCCAGTACTTC. Translated: CASRAGWGETQYF.

The chain has TRBV5-1 and TRBJ1-2; possibly TRBD1 for D (6 bases). CDR3 size: 15 residues. Germline assignment: CDR1 SGHRS and CDR2 YFSETQ. V lost 4 bases and J 10 bases, leaving 23 bases between the germline ends. The CDR3 spells CASSPDGGRGLDYTF. The CDR3 region has the DNA TGCGCCAGCAGCCCTGATGGAGGCAGGGGCCTGGACTACACCTTC.

This rearrangement joins TRBV15 to TRBJ1-3; D ambiguous. This CDR3 region has 13 residues. V was clipped by 8 bases and J by 2 bases, with 10 bases between them. In germline, CDR1 is LNHNV, CDR2 YYDKDF (reference sequence). The CDR3 loop reads CATVGSTGNTIYF. The DNA for the CDR3 is TGTGCCACCGTCGGATCCACTGGAAACACCATATATTTT.

The V and J genes are TRBV29-1 and TRBJ1-4; 7 bases are shared with TRBD1. Germline values: CDR1 SQVTM, CDR2 ANQGSEA. The CDR3 totals 13 residues. Trimming at V came to 2 bases and at J to 8 bases, leaving 5 bases not matched to a gene. CDR3 sequence reads: CSVEIGGEEKLFF. The CDR3 bases are TGCAGCGTTGAAATAGGGGGCGAAGAAAAACTGTTTTTT.

The gene calls are TRBV6-1 and TRBJ2-1; 7 nucleotides match TRBD2. The CDR3 loop spans 16 amino acids. The V gene's germline CDR1 is MNHNS and CDR2 SASEGT. Trimming removed 2 bases from V and 7 bases from J; junction bases left unmatched: 11. CDR3 coding DNA: TGTGCCAGCAGTGAAAACCCAGCGGGACCGCGAAATGAGCAGTTCTTC. This translates into CASSENPAGPRNEQFF.

The chain couples TRBV28 to TRBJ1-5; D unclear. Trimming pared 2 bases from V and 0 bases from J, leaving 11 bases between. The CDR3 covers 16 residues. The germline V gene has CDR1 MDHEN and CDR2 SYDVKM. CDR3 residues: CASSLIRGYSNQPQHF. CDR3 coding DNA: TGTGCCAGCAGTTTAATCCGCGGGTATAGCAATCAGCCCCAGCATTTT.

The chain recombines TRBV7-9 with TRBJ2-2, with D possibly being TRBD2 (6 bases). The germline gives CDR1 SEHNR, CDR2 FQNEAQ (reference sequence). V lost 7 bases and J 6 bases, leaving 12 bases between the germline ends. The length of the CDR3 is 13 residues. The CDR3 loop reads CASIPPGAGELFF. CDR3 nucleotide sequence: TGTGCCAGCATCCCACCGGGGGCCGGGGAGCTGTTTTTT.

This rearrangement joins TRBV2 to TRBJ1-5, with a tentative D call TRBD1 (6 bases). V lost 1 base, J lost 2 bases, and 9 bases lay in between. From germline, CDR1 is SNHLY and CDR2 FYNNEI. CDR3 size: 15 residues. The CDR3, as DNA: TGTGCCAGCAGTGAAGAGGGGGTGGGCAATCAGCCCCAGCATTTT. This sequence encodes CASSEEGVGNQPQHF.

V usage is TRBV19 and J usage is TRBJ1-5, with 9 bases that match TRBD1. Unmatched junction bases numbered 6, after V lost 6 bases and J lost 6 bases. The CDR3 is 14 residues long. Germline CDR1 is LNHDA and CDR2 is SQIVND (reference sequence). CDR3 sequence (DNA): TGTGCCAGTAGAGCGTGGGACAGGGTTCAGCCCCAGCATTTT. This sequence encodes CASRAWDRVQPQHF.